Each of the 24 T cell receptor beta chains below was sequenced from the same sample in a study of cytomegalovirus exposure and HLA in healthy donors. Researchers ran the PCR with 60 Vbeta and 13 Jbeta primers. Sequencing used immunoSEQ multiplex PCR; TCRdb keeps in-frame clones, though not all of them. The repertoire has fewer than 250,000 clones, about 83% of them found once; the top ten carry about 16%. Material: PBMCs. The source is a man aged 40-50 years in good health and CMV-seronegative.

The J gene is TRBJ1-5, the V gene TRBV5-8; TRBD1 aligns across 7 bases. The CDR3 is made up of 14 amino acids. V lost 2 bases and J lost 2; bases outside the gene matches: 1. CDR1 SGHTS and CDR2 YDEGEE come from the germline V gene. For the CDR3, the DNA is TGTGCCAGCAGCTTTGGACAGGGCAATCAGCCCCAGCATTTT. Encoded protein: CASSFGQGNQPQHF.

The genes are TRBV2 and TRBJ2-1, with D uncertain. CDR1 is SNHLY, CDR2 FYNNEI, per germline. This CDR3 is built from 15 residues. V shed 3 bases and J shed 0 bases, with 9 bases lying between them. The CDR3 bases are TGTGCCAGCAGTGACCAGCGTCTCTCCTACAATGAGCAGTTCTTC. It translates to CASSDQRLSYNEQFF.

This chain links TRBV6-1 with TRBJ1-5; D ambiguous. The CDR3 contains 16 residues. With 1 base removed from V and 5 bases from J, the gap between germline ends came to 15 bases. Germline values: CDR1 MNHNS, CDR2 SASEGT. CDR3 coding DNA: TGTGCCAGCAGTGAAGAGATCGCGGGTAACGATCAGCCCCAGCATTTT. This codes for CASSEEIAGNDQPQHF.

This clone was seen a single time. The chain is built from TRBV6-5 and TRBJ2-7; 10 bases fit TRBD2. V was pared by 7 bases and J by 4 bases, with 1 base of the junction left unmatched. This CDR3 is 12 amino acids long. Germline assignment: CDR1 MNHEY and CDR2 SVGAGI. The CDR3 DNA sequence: TGTGCCAGCATGACTAGCGGGTACGAGCAGTACTTC. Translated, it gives CASMTSGYEQYF.

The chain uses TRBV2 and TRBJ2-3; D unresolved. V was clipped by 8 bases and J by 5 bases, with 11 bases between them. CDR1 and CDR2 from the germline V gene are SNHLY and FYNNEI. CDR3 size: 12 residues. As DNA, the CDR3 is TGTGCCAGCGAGAGCGACGGAGATACGCAGTATTTT. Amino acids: CASESDGDTQYF.

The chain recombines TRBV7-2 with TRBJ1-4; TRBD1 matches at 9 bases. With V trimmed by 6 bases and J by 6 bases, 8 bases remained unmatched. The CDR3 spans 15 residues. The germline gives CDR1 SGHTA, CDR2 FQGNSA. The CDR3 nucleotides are TGTGCCAGCAGACCGACACAGGGGGCTTATGAAAAACTGTTTTTT. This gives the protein CASRPTQGAYEKLFF.

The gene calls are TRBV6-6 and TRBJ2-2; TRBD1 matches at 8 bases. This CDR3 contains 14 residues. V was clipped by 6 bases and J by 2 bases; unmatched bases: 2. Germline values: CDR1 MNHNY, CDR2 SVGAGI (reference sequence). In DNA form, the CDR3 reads TGTGCCAGCAGGGACAGGGTAAACACCGGGGAGCTGTTTTTT. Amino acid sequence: CASRDRVNTGELFF.

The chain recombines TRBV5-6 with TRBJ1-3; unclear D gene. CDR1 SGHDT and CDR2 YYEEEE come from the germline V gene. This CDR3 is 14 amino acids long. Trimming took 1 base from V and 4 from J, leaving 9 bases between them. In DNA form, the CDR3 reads TGTGCCAGCAGCTTGAGAGGGTCCGGAAACACCATATATTTT. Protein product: CASSLRGSGNTIYF.

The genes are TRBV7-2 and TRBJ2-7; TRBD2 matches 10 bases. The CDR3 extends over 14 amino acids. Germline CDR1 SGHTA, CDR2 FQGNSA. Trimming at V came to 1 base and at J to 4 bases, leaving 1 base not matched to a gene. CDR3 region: CASSLEGLAYEQYF. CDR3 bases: TGTGCCAGCAGCTTAGAGGGACTAGCGTACGAGCAGTACTTC.

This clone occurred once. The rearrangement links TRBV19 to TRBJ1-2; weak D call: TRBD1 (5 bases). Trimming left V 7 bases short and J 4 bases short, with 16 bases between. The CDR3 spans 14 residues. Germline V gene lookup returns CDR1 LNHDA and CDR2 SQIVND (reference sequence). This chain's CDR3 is CASTPLGQGYGYTF. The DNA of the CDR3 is TGTGCCAGTACCCCCCTGGGGCAGGGCTATGGCTACACCTTC.

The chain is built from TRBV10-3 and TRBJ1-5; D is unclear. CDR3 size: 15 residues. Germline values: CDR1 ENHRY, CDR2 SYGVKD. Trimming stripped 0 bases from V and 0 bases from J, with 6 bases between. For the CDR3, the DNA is TGTGCCATCAGTGAGTCAGGAGATAGCAATCAGCCCCAGCATTTT. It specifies CAISESGDSNQPQHF.

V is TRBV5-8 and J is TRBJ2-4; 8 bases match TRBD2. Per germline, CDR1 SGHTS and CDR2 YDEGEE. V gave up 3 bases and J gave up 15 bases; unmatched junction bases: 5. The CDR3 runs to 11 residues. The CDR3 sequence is CASSSRTSPYF. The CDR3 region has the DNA TGTGCCAGCAGCTCTCGGACTAGCCCGTACTTC. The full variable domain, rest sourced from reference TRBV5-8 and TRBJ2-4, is EAGVTQSPTHLIKTRGQQATLRCSPISGHTSVYWYQQALGLGLQFLLWYDEGEERNRGNFPPRFSGRQFPNYSSELNVNALELEDSALYLCASSSRTSPYFGAGTRLSVL.

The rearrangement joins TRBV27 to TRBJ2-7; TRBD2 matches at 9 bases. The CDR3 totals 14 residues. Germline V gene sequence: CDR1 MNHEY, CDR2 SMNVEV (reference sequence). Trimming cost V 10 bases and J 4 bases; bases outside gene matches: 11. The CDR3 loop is CATGEAGGPYEQYF. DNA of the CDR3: TGTGCCACCGGGGAGGCGGGAGGGCCATACGAGCAGTACTTC.

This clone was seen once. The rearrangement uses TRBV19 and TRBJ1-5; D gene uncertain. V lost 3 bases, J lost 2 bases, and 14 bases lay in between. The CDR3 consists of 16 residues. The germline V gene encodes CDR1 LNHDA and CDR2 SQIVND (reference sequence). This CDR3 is CASSIMAGNGNQPQHF. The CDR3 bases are TGTGCCAGTAGTATCATGGCGGGGAACGGCAATCAGCCCCAGCATTTT.

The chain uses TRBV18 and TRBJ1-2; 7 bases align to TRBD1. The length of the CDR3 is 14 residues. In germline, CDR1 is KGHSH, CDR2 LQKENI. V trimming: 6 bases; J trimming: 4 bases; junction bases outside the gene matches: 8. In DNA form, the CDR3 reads TGTGCCAGCTCCAACAGGGGACGGGGCTATGGCTACACCTTC. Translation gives CASSNRGRGYGYTF. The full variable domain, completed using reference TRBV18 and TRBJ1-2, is NAGVMQNPRHLVRRRGQEARLRCSPMKGHSHVYWYRQLPEEGLKFMVYLQKENIIDESGMPKERFSAEFPKEGPSILRIQQVVRGDSAAYFCASSNRGRGYGYTFGSGTRLTVV.

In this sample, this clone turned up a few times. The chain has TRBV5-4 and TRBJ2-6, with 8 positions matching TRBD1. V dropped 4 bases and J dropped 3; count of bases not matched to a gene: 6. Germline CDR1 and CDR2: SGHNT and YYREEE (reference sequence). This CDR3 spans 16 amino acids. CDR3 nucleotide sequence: TGTGCCAGCAGCACCCGGACAGGGAGTGGGGCCAACGTCCTGACTTTC. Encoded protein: CASSTRTGSGANVLTF. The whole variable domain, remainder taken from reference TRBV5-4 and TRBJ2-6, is ETGVTQSPTHLIKTRGQQVTLRCSSQSGHNTVSWYQQALGQGPQFIFQYYREEENGRGNFPPRFSGLQFPNYSSELNVNALELDDSALYLCASSTRTGSGANVLTFGAGSRLTVL.

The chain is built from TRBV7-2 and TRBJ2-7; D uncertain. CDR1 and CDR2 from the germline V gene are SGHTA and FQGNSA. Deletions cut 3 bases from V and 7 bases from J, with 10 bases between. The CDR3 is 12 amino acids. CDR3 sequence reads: CASSFSSREQYF. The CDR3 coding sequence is TGTGCCAGCAGCTTTTCGAGCCGTGAGCAGTACTTC. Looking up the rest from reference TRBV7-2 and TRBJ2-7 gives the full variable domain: GAGVSQSPSNKVTEKGKDVELRCDPISGHTALYWYRQSLGQGLEFLIYFQGNSAPDKSGLPSDRFSAERTGGSVSTLTIQRTQQEDSAVYLCASSFSSREQYFGPGTRLTVT.

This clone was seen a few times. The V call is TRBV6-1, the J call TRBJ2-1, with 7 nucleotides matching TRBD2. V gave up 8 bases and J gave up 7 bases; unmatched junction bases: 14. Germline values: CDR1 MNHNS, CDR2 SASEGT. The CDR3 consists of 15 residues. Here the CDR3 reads CASWEGGVRWNEQFF. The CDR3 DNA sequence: TGTGCCAGCTGGGAGGGAGGGGTCAGGTGGAATGAGCAGTTCTTC.

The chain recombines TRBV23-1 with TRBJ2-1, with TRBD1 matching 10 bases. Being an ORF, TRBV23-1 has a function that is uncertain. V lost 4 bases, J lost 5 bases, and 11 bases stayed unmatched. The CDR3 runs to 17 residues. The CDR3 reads CASSPPYGTGENNEQFF. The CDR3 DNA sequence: TGCGCCAGCAGTCCCCCATACGGGACAGGGGAAAACAATGAGCAGTTCTTC.

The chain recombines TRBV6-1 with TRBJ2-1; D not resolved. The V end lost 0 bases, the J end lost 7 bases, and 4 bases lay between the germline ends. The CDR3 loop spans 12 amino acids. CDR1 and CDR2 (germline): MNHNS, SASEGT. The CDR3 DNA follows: TGTGCCAGCAGTGAAGCATCAAATGAGCAGTTCTTC. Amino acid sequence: CASSEASNEQFF.

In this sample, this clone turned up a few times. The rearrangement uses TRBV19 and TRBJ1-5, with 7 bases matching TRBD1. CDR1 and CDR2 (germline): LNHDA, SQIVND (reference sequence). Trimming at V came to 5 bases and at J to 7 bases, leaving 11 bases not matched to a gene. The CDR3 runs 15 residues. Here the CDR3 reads CASSSAVTGTQPQHF. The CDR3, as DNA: TGTGCCAGTAGTTCGGCGGTGACAGGGACCCAGCCCCAGCATTTT.

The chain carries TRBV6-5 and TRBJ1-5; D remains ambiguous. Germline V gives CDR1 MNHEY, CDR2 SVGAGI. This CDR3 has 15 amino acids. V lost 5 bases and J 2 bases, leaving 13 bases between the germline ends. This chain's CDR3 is CASSTRRRGNQPQHF. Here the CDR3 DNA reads TGTGCCAGCAGTACAAGAAGGAGGGGCAATCAGCCCCAGCATTTT.

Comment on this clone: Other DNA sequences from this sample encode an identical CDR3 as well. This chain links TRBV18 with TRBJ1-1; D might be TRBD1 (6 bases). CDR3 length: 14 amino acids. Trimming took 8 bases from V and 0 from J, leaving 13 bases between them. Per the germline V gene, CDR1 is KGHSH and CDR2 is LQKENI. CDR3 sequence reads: CASALGQMNTEAFF. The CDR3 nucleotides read TGTGCCAGCGCCCTCGGACAGATGAACACTGAAGCTTTCTTT.

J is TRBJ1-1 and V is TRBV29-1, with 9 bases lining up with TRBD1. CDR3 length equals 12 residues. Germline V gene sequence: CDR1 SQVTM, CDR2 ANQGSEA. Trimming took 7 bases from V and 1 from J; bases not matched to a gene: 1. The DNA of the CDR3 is TGCAGCGGGGGACAGGGGAACACTGAAGCTTTCTTT. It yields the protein CSGGQGNTEAFF.